This T cell receptor beta chain derives from a study of T-cell memory formation after mild COVID-19. Study context: Among the donors, TCR clusters were largely specific to each donor.

TCR alpha and TCR beta cDNA libraries carrying sample barcodes and UMIs were produced by 5'RACE using constant-segment primers. TCRdb reprocessed the 5' RACE reads via MiXCR and lists one record per CDR3 protein. The sample contains approximately 490,000 distinct CDR3 sequences, 20% of which appear only once. The table lists this clonotype with a few counts. Its target is not known. Notes on the study in general: Within pre-infection memory, some responding clones were found, suggesting cross-reactive memory joined. CD4+ bias marked clones expanding day 15 to 37, unlike balanced contracting clones.

CDR1 is MNHEY and CDR2 is SVGEGT in the germline V gene. Trimming shortened V by 6 bases and J by 4 bases, and 19 bases separated the two germline ends. The CDR3 consists of 16 residues. The sequenced sample consisted of PBMCs or a T cell subset sorted from them (not recorded which). This chain joins TRBV6-2 or TRBV6-3 and TRBJ2-1; D is unclear. This clonotype was sampled from an adult woman who had mild COVID-19 (a few samples of this study predate the infection). Cell type and time point are not known. The CDR3 region has the DNA TGTGCCAGCAGCTATGGAAGCATGTACCTATACAATGAGCAGTTCTTC. Its protein is CASSYGSMYLYNEQFF.